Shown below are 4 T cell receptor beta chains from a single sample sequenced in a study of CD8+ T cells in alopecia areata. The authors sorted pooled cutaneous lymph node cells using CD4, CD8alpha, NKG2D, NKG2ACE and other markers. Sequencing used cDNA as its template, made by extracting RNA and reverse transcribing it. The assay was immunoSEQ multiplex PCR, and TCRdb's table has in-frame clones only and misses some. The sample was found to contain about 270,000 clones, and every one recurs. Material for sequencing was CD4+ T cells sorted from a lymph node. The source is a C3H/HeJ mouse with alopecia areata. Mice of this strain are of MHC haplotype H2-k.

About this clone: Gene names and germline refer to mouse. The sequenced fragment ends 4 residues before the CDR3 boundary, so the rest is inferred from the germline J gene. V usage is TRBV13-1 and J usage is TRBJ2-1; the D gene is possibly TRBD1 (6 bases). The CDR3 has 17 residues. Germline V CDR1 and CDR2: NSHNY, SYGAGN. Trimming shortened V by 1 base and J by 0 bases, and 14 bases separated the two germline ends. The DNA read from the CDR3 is TGTGCCAGCAGTGATCCACGGGACAAAAATAACTATGCT. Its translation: CASSDPRDKNNYA. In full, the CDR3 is CASSDPRDKNNYAEQFF.

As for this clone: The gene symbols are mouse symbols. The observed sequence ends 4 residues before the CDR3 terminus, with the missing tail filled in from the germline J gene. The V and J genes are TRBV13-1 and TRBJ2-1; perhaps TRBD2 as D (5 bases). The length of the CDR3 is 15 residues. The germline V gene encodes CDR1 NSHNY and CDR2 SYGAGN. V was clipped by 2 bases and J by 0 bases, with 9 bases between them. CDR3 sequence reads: CASSERLNNYAEQFF. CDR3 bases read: TGTGCCAGCAGTGAGAGACTGAATAACTATGCT.

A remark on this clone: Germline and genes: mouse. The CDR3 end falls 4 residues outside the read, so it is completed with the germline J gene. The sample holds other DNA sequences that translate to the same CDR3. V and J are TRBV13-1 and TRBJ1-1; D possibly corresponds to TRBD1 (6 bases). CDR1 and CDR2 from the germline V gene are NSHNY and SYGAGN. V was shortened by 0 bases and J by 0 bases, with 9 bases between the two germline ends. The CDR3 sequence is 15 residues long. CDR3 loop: CASSDAGTSNTEVFF. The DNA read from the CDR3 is TGTGCCAGCAGTGATGCGGGGACATCAAACACA.

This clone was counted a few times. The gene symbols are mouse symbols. CDR3 amino acids: CASSQERSDYTF. The DNA read from the CDR3 is TGTGCCAGCAGCCAAGAAAGGTCC. The chain employs TRBV2 and TRBJ1-2; D gene ambiguous. The DNA ends 4 residues before the CDR3 does, and the rest of the CDR3 is filled in from the germline J gene. The CDR3 covers 12 residues. Germline CDR1 reads LGHNA; CDR2 reads YSYQKL.